This T cell receptor (beta chain) was obtained from a study of T cell changes during pregnancy in multiple sclerosis. The V and J ends lost 3 bases and 6 bases respectively, with 6 bases between them. CDR3 length: 12 residues. The germline V gene encodes CDR1 SGHVS and CDR2 FQNEAQ. TCRdb's copy holds only in-frame clones and misses some; the assay was immunoSEQ multiplex PCR. The sample consists of approximately 30,000 clones, 90% of them appearing once. Within the sample, this clone is hyperexpanded (1% or more). The TCR sequence derives from a female donor with multiple sclerosis, enrolled in a pregnancy study. V and J are TRBV7-8 and TRBJ1-5, with D uncertain. This specimen was CD8+ T cells from peripheral blood mononuclear cells, taken before pregnancy. The CDR3, as DNA: TGTGCCAGCAGCTTTCTACGTCAGCCCCAGCATTTT. Protein sequence: CASSFLRQPQHF.